A single sample is the source of the 12 T cell receptor beta chains below, sequenced in a study of blood T cells in healthy people across ages. It was with a sample-barcoded 5' primer and a J-beta primer mix that a second PCR of about 6 to 12 cycles was run. Using its own MiXCR run on the 5' RACE reads, TCRdb lists one record per CDR3 protein. There are approximately 2,000,000 distinct CDR3 sequences in the sample; approximately 40% occur only once, and around 23% lies in the top ten. Sequencing was carried out using blood. The receptors stem from a human donor in good health.

The chain carries TRBV29-1 and TRBJ1-2; 8 bases fit TRBD1. The germline V gene encodes CDR1 SQVTM and CDR2 ANQGSEA. Trimming cost V 0 bases and J 4 bases; bases outside gene matches: 7. CDR3 size: 15 residues. The DNA of the CDR3 is TGCAGCGTTGAAGAAGGGATAGACAGGGGCTATGGCTACACCTTC. Translation gives CSVEEGIDRGYGYTF.

This clonotype appeared a few times. This chain uses TRBV12-3 or TRBV12-4 with TRBJ1-2; D not certain. This CDR3 has 14 residues. Trimming pared 6 bases from V and 4 bases from J, leaving 15 bases between. The DNA for the CDR3 is TGTGCCAGCAGCCCCGCGGACCGCATCTATGGCTACACCTTC. Its translation: CASSPADRIYGYTF.

This clonotype was seen a handful of times. The chain is built from TRBV29-1 and TRBJ2-7, with TRBD2 matching 8 bases. Looked up from germline, CDR1 is SQVTM and CDR2 is ANQGSEA. The CDR3 extends over 15 amino acids. Trimming took 1 base from V and 5 from J; bases not matched to a gene: 10. The CDR3 is CSVEVSAGGGDEQYF. The CDR3 DNA sequence: TGCAGCGTTGAAGTATCGGCGGGGGGAGGTGACGAGCAGTACTTC.

This clonotype showed up just a few times. The rearrangement links TRBV24-1 to TRBJ2-1; the D is unclear. Germline CDR1 and CDR2: KGHDR and SFDVKD. The CDR3 has 13 residues. V lost 2 bases, J lost 3 bases, and 4 bases lay in between. CDR3 nucleotide sequence: TGTGCCACCAGTGATTCTGTCTACAATGAGCAGTTCTTC. Translating gives CATSDSVYNEQFF.

The genes are TRBV5-1 and TRBJ2-3; D uncertain. V was trimmed by 0 bases and J by 0 bases, leaving 8 bases between them. The CDR3 covers 15 residues. CDR1 SGHRS and CDR2 YFSETQ come from the germline V gene. The CDR3 coding sequence is TGCGCCAGCAGCTTGGGGTCTTCTAGCACAGATACGCAGTATTTT. Amino acid sequence: CASSLGSSSTDTQYF. Full variable domain (outside the CDR3, taken from reference TRBV5-1 and TRBJ2-3): KAGVTQTPRYLIKTRGQQVTLSCSPISGHRSVSWYQQTPGQGLQFLFEYFSETQRNKGNFPGRFSGRQFSNSRSEMNVSTLELGDSALYLCASSLGSSSTDTQYFGPGTRLTVL.

With regard to this clonotype: A read error may account for a junction end that differs from germline. The chain employs TRBV7-3 and TRBJ1-1; D unresolved. Per germline, CDR1 SGHTA and CDR2 FQGTGA. CDR3 length: 14 amino acids. CDR3 sequence: CASSLDPYNIEAFF. CDR3 nucleotide sequence: TGTGCCAGCAGCTTGGACCCTTACAACATTGAAGCTTTCTTT. The variable domain in full, completed from reference TRBV7-3 and TRBJ1-1, reads GAGVSQTPSNKVTEKGKYVELRCDPISGHTALYWYRQSLGQGPEFLIYFQGTGAADDSGLPNDRFFAVRPEGSVSTLKIQRTERGDSAVYLCASSLDPYNIEAFFGQGTRLTVV.

A word on this clonotype: Its ends do not fully match the called genes, so a read error is possible. V usage is TRBV7-2 and J usage is TRBJ2-2; TRBD1 is a possible D gene (6 bases). This CDR3 has 13 residues. CDR1 is SGHTA, CDR2 FQGNSA, per germline. CDR3 sequence (DNA): TGTGCCAGCAGCCTCCGACAGGCCGGGGAGCGGTTTTTT. It is translated as CASSLRQAGERFF.

This clonotype was detected a few times. The gene calls are TRBV7-9 and TRBJ2-7, with TRBD1 matching 9 bases. Germline loops: CDR1 SEHNR, CDR2 FQNEAQ (reference sequence). The ends lost 5 bases at V and 3 bases at J; junction bases unmatched: 14. The CDR3 loop spans 17 amino acids. The CDR3 sequence: CASSPLGAVTGGYEQYF. The CDR3 DNA reads TGTGCCAGCAGCCCACTTGGGGCAGTGACAGGGGGCTACGAGCAGTACTTC.

The chain joins TRBV4-3 to TRBJ2-7, with 9 bases aligning to TRBD2. CDR1 is LGHNA, CDR2 YSLEER, per germline. There are 16 residues in the CDR3. The V segment lost 7 bases and the J segment 4 bases; nucleotides outside the gene matches: 14. In DNA, the CDR3 is TGCGCCAGCAACCCGAATTGGAGCGGGGGGCGGTACGAGCAGTACTTC. Amino acids: CASNPNWSGGRYEQYF.

This clonotype was seen at least ten times. The J gene is TRBJ2-3, the V gene TRBV6-1; TRBD2 matches 7 bases. After removal of 4 bases from V and 4 bases from J, the junction contained 5 bases not matched to a gene. The CDR3 spans 14 residues. Germline lookup yields CDR1 MNHNS and CDR2 SASEGT. CDR3 in amino acids: CASSAGLESDTQYF. In DNA form, the CDR3 reads TGTGCCAGCAGTGCCGGACTAGAGTCAGATACGCAGTATTTT.

This clonotype showed up just a few times. This chain connects TRBV18 to TRBJ2-1; D is possibly TRBD2 (6 bases). The CDR3 consists of 16 residues. CDR1 and CDR2 from the germline V gene are KGHSH and LQKENI. Trimming took 0 bases from V and 3 from J, leaving 12 bases between them. The CDR3 sequence: CASSPPAGFVYNEQFF. The CDR3, as DNA: TGTGCCAGCTCACCACCGGCGGGGTTCGTCTACAATGAGCAGTTCTTC.

V gene TRBV20-1 combines with J gene TRBJ1-3; TRBD1 aligns across 7 bases. This CDR3 is 14 amino acids long. Germline V lookup: CDR1 DFQATT, CDR2 SNEGSKA (reference sequence). V was clipped by 6 bases and J by 0 bases; unmatched bases: 5. Here the CDR3 reads CSAIKGASGNTIYF. Here the CDR3 DNA reads TGCAGTGCCATCAAGGGGGCCTCTGGAAACACCATATATTTT.